These 8 T cell receptor beta chains came from one sample sequenced in a study of blood T cell repertoires in COVID-19. Assay used: immunoSEQ multiplex PCR; TCRdb lists only in-frame clones, some missing. The table includes over 300,000 clones, roughly 88% detected once. The specimen was PBMCs or T cells enriched from blood (not recorded which). These receptors all stem from a woman younger than 45 with acute COVID-19.

This clone came up once. The chain joins TRBV5-5 to TRBJ1-4; 10 nucleotides line up with TRBD1. This CDR3 region has 18 residues. From germline, CDR1 is SGHKS and CDR2 YYEKEE (reference sequence). Trimming took 1 base from V and 2 from J; bases not matched to a gene: 8. CDR3 protein: CASSLTPGQGPTNEKLFF. The CDR3 DNA reads TGTGCCAGCAGCTTGACTCCGGGACAGGGGCCCACTAATGAAAAACTGTTTTTT.

The chain is built from TRBV30 and TRBJ2-2, with 7 positions matching TRBD1. After removal of 5 bases from V and 3 bases from J, the junction contained 9 bases not matched to a gene. The length of the CDR3 is 15 residues. Germline-derived CDR1 and CDR2 are GTSNPN and SVGIG (reference sequence). CDR3 nucleotide sequence: TGTGCCTGGGAGACAGGGTTCCTGGACACCGGGGAGCTGTTTTTT. Its translation is CAWETGFLDTGELFF.

The chain employs TRBV3-1 (or the pseudogene TRBV3-2) and TRBJ2-7, with 8 positions matching TRBD1. J gave up 0 bases and V 7 bases, and 8 bases lay outside the gene matches. Germline values: CDR1 LGHDT, CDR2 YNNKEL (reference sequence). The CDR3 has 15 amino acids. In DNA, the CDR3 is TGTGCCAGCACCAACGAGGGGACAGGCTCCTACGAGCAGTACTTC. It codes for CASTNEGTGSYEQYF.

This clone appeared once. The chain combines TRBV7-8 with TRBJ1-3, with D possibly matching TRBD1 (5 bases). V was pared by 5 bases and J by 4 bases, with 15 bases between. Germline CDR1 is SGHVS and CDR2 is FQNEAQ. The CDR3 is 15 amino acids. The CDR3 here is CASSPAWTSGNTIYF. The CDR3 DNA follows: TGTGCCAGCAGCCCGGCCTGGACATCAGGAAACACCATATATTTT. Looking up the rest from reference TRBV7-8 and TRBJ1-3 gives the full variable domain: GAGVSQSPRYKVAKRGQDVALRCDPISGHVSLFWYQQALGQGPEFLTYFQNEAQLDKSGLPSDRFFAERPEGSVSTLKIQRTQQEDSAVYLCASSPAWTSGNTIYFGEGSWLTVV.

CDR3 sequence reads: CAIGRARGTTNTGELFF. The DNA of the CDR3 is TGTGCCATCGGGAGGGCGAGGGGGACAACGAACACCGGGGAGCTGTTTTTT. This rearrangement joins TRBV10-3 to TRBJ2-2; TRBD2 is a possible D gene (7 bases). In germline, CDR1 is ENHRY, CDR2 SYGVKD. This CDR3 contains 17 residues. Trimming removed 8 bases from V and 0 bases from J, with 19 bases in between.

The J gene is TRBJ2-7, the V gene TRBV30; D remains ambiguous. V lost 3 bases to trimming and J lost 3 bases, with 12 bases between them. Germline V gene sequence: CDR1 GTSNPN, CDR2 SVGIG (reference sequence). There are 13 residues in the CDR3. CDR3 residues: CAWSPPGFYEQYF. Written as DNA, the CDR3 is TGTGCCTGGAGCCCCCCCGGGTTCTACGAGCAGTACTTC. Looking up the rest from reference TRBV30 and TRBJ2-7 gives the full variable domain: SQTIHQWPATLVQPVGSPLSLECTVEGTSNPNLYWYRQAAGRGLQLLFYSVGIGQISSEVPQNLSASRPQDRQFILSSKKLLLSDSGFYLCAWSPPGFYEQYFGPGTRLTVT.

This chain uses TRBV28 with TRBJ2-7; possibly TRBD1 for D (5 bases). V lost 2 bases, J lost 2 bases, and 10 bases lay in between. The CDR3 contains 14 residues. Per germline, CDR1 MDHEN and CDR2 SYDVKM. The CDR3 spells CASSLLRVTYEQYF. The CDR3 DNA reads TGTGCCAGCAGTTTACTCAGGGTAACCTACGAGCAGTACTTC. Combining the CDR3 with reference TRBV28 and TRBJ2-7 gives the whole variable domain DVKVTQSSRYLVKRTGEKVFLECVQDMDHENMFWYRQDPGLGLRLIYFSYDVKMKEKGDIPEGYSVSREKKERFSLILESASTNQTSMYLCASSLLRVTYEQYFGPGTRLTVT.

The chain is built from TRBV5-1 and TRBJ2-2; 14 positions match TRBD2. The J segment lost 7 bases and the V segment lost 0 bases, leaving 2 bases of the junction unmatched. CDR3 length: 16 residues. From germline, CDR1 is SGHRS and CDR2 YFSETQ. CDR3 amino acids: CASSLAGTSGSGELFF. Written as DNA, the CDR3 is TGCGCCAGCAGCTTGGCCGGGACTAGCGGGAGCGGGGAGCTGTTTTTT.